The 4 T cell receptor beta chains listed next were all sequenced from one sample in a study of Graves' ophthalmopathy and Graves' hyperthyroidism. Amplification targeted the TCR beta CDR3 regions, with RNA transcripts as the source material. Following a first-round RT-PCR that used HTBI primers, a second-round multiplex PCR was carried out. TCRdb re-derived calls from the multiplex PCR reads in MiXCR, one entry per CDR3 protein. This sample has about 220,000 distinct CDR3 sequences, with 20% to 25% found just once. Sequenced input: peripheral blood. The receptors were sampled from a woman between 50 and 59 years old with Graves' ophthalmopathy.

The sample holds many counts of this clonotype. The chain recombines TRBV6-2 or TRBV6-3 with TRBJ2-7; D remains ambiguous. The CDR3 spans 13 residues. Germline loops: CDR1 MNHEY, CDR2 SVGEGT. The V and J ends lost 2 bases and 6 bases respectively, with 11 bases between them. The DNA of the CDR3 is TGTGCCAGCAGTTACCCCCCGAAGAGCGAGCAGTACTTC. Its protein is CASSYPPKSEQYF.

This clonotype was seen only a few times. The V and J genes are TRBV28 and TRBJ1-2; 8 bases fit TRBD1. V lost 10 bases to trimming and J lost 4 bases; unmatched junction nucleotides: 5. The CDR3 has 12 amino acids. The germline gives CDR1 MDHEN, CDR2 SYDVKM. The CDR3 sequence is CATFGTGYGYTF. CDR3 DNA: TGTGCCACCTTCGGGACAGGCTATGGCTACACCTTC.

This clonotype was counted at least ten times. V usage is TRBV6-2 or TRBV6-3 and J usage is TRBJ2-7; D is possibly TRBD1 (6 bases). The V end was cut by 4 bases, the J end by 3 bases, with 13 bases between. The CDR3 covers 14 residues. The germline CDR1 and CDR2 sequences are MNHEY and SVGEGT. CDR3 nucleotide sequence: TGTGCCAGCAGTTCCCTCGGGACACACTACGAGCAGTACTTC. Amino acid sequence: CASSSLGTHYEQYF.

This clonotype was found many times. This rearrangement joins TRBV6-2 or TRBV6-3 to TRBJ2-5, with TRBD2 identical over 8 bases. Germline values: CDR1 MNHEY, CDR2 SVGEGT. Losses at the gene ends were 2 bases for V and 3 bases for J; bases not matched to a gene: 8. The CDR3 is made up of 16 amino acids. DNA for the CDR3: TGTGCCAGCAGTTACGGGGGCGGGAGGACGGAAGAGACCCAGTACTTC. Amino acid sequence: CASSYGGGRTEETQYF.